This TCR beta chain was found in a study of T cell responses to AZD1222 COVID-19 vaccine. Sequenced by immunoSEQ multiplex PCR; TCRdb stores in-frame clones only, minus some. This sample's table reports around 140,000 clones. Germline V gene sequence: CDR1 MNHNY, CDR2 SVGAGI (reference sequence). The CDR3 is made up of 13 amino acids. The V and J ends lost 6 bases and 1 base respectively, with 9 bases between them. The V and J genes are TRBV6-6 and TRBJ1-2; D is uncertain. Specimen: peripheral blood. This TCR came from an adult in good health. Written as DNA, the CDR3 is TGTGCCAGCAGCCCCATGATTAACTATGGCTACACCTTC. Amino acids: CASSPMINYGYTF.